This T cell receptor beta chain was identified in a study of T cells after yellow fever vaccination. On the study more broadly: When fractions had low cell numbers, they were prepared with SMART-Seq v4 Ultra Low Input.

The CDR3 totals 16 residues. Deletions cut 0 bases from V and 1 base from J, with 11 bases between. Germline CDR1 KGHDR, CDR2 SFDVKD. One entry per CDR3 protein results from TCRdb running MiXCR on the 5' RACE reads. The sample lists around 360,000 distinct CDR3 sequences; 11% were seen once. This clonotype has a single count. The antigen remains unidentified. Study-wide results and caveats: Secondary responses were weaker yet peaked faster, day 5 versus 15. Detected again after the booster were most primary-vaccination clones, at 95% to 98% CD4 and 70% to 90% CD8.

The chain employs TRBV24-1 and TRBJ2-5; D is possibly TRBD1 or TRBD2 (5 bases each). This receptor was taken from a man aged 18 to 29 who received the YFV17D yellow fever vaccine. This sample comprised PBMCs, obtained on the day of the first yellow fever vaccination. CDR3: CATSDLSGRVQETQYF. In nucleotides, the CDR3 is TGTGCCACCAGTGATTTGTCGGGGCGGGTCCAAGAGACCCAGTACTTC.